The 3 T cell receptor beta chains reported below all come from one sample, sequenced in a study of T cells in tumors after PD-1 blockade. Using immunoSEQ multiplex PCR, the repertoire was profiled, and TCRdb retains in-frame clones only, with some absent. In the table there are roughly 59,000 clones, roughly 77% of which are singletons. Source: PBMCs, taken before anti-PD-1 treatment. These receptor sequences come from a human donor with basal cell carcinoma.

This clone was seen a single time. The chain is built from TRBV18 and TRBJ2-1; D may be TRBD1 (6 bases). The CDR3 loop spans 13 amino acids. Germline V CDR1 and CDR2: KGHSH, LQKENI. Trimming cost V 5 bases and J 7 bases, with 12 bases left between them. The CDR3 nucleotides are TGTGCCAGCTCAGTTAAGACAGGAAATGAGCAGTTCTTC. Its translation: CASSVKTGNEQFF.

A few counts support this clone. The V gene is TRBV27, the J gene TRBJ2-3; D is unclear. This CDR3 has 15 residues. V was shortened by 6 bases and J by 8 bases, with 21 bases between the two germline ends. In germline, CDR1 is MNHEY, CDR2 SMNVEV (reference sequence). CDR3 DNA sequence: TGTGCCAGCAGCTTAGCTGCCCCGTTATTAGGTACGCAGTATTTT. Its protein is CASSLAAPLLGTQYF.

The chain recombines TRBV13 with TRBJ2-7; 8 nucleotides match TRBD1. Trimming took 4 bases from V and 1 from J; bases not matched to a gene: 3. CDR3 length: 14 amino acids. Germline CDR1 PRHDT, CDR2 FYEKMQ (reference sequence). CDR3 sequence (DNA): TGTGCCAGCAGCTCGGACAGGGAATCCTACGAGCAGTACTTC. The encoded protein is CASSSDRESYEQYF.